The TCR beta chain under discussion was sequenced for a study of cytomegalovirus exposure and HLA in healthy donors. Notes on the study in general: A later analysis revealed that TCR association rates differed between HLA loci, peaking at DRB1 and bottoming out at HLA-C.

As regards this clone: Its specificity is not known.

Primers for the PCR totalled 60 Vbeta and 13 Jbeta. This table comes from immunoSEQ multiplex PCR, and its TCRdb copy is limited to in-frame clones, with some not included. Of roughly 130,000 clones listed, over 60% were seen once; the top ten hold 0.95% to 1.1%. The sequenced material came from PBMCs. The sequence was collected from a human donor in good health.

The CDR3 bases are TGTGCCAGCAGTTATGGGGAGGACTCTGGAAACACCATATATTTT. Residues: CASSYGEDSGNTIYF. This chain joins TRBV28 and TRBJ1-3; no clear D. Germline assignment: CDR1 MDHEN and CDR2 SYDVKM. Trimming stripped 4 bases from V and 0 bases from J, with 10 bases between. CDR3 length equals 15 residues.